The clone carrying this T cell receptor (beta chain) was counted many times. The data stem from a study of beta chain features in type 1 diabetes. The whole isolated RNA underwent reverse transcription, so sequencing captured expressed TCRB transcripts. Naive, central memory and regulatory T cell samples came to a mean of about 3.9 million reads. Profiled with immunoSEQ multiplex PCR; TCRdb holds only in-frame clones, not every one. The sample holds 150,000 or so clones, less than 10% seen once. The receptor was derived from a woman aged 40 to 50 in good health. Sequencing was done on a sample of central memory CD4+ T cells from blood.

The CDR3 sequence is CSGTVSSYNEQFF. As DNA, the CDR3 is TGCAGCGGGACAGTGAGCTCCTACAATGAGCAGTTCTTC. The V call is TRBV29-1, the J call TRBJ2-1; TRBD1 is a possible D gene (6 bases). Trimming took off 7 bases at V and 0 bases at J, with 10 bases between the two ends. Germline V gives CDR1 SQVTM, CDR2 ANQGSEA. This CDR3 spans 13 amino acids.